This TCR beta chain was captured by sequencing in a study of T cell responses to AZD1222 COVID-19 vaccine. Study-level results: Only a handful of AZD1222 recipients were seropositive at baseline.

Sequencing was performed with immunoSEQ multiplex PCR; in TCRdb, only in-frame clones are kept and a portion is missing. The sample consists of some 150,000 clones, 92% of them appearing once. The trim removed 3 bases at V and 2 bases at J, leaving 11 bases unmatched. This CDR3 comprises 17 residues. Germline V lookup: CDR1 SGDLS, CDR2 YYNGEE. In the case of this clone: The antigen is undetermined.

The sequencing used peripheral blood, collected 28 days after the second AZD1222 dose. This sequence joins TRBV9 and TRBJ1-2, with TRBD1 matching over 9 bases. The receptor comes from an adult who received the AZD1222 COVID-19 vaccine. CDR3 in amino acids: CASSANQYRGPNYGYTF. CDR3 DNA sequence: TGTGCCAGCAGCGCCAACCAGTACAGGGGGCCGAACTATGGCTACACCTTC.